This TCR beta chain originates from a study of PD-L1 blockade in urothelial cancer. At the level of the study: Chemotherapy regimens numbering 0 to 3 had been given to patients. Median blood clonality was about 0.086, with 75,000 to 90,000 unique TCRs.

A total of 1 to 8 samples per patient were collected pretreatment and on-treatment. Germline CDR1 and CDR2: LNHNV and YYDKDF (reference sequence). The CDR3 consists of 17 residues. With 9 bases clipped from V and 5 bases from J, the junction kept 18 bases outside the gene matches. Each PCR contained spiked-in synthetic TCR analog templates. Sequencing was performed with immunoSEQ multiplex PCR; in TCRdb, only in-frame clones are kept and a portion is missing. This table holds fewer than 40,000 clones, 75% to 95% found once. The rearrangement links TRBV15 to TRBJ2-1; TRBD2 matches 8 bases. The receptor comes from a man between 65 and 85 years old with urothelial cancer. The sample consisted of PBMCs, taken around atezolizumab (anti-PD-L1) treatment. This CDR3 reads CATRARAGLESDNEQFF. CDR3 sequence (DNA): TGTGCCACTAGAGCTCGGGCGGGACTAGAGTCGGACAATGAGCAGTTCTTC.